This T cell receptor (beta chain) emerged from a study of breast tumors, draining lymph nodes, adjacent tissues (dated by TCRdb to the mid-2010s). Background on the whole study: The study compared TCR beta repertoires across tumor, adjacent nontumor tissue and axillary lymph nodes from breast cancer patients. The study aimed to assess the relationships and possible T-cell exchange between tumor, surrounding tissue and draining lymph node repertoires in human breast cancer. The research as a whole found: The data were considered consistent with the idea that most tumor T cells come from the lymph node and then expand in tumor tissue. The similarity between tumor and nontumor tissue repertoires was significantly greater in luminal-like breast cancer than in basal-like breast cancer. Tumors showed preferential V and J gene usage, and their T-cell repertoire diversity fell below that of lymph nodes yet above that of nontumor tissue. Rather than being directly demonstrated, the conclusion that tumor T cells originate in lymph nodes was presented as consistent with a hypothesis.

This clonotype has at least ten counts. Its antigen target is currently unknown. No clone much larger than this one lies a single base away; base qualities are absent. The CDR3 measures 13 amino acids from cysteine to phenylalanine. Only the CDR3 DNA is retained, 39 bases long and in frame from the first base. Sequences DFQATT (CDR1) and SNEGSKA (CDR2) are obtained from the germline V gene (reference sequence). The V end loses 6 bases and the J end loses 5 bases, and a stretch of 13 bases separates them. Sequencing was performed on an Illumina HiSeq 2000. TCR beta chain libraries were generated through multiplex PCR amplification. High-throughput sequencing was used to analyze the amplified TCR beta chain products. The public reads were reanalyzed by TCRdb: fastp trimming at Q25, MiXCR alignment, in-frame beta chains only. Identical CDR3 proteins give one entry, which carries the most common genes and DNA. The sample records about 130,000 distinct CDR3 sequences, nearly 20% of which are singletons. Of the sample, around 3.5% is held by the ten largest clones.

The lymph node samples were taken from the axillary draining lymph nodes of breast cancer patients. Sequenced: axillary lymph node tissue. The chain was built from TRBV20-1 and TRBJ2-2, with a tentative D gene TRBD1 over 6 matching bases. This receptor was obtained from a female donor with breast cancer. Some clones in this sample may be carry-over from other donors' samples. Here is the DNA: TGCAGTGCCGCACGGGACACTACCGGGGAGCTGTTTTTT. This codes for CSAARDTTGELFF.